This T cell receptor (beta chain) emerged from a study of control samples from healthy donors and cancer patients. The germline V gene has CDR1 MNHEY and CDR2 SVGEGT. This CDR3 spans 13 amino acids. Trimming took off 5 bases at V and 7 bases at J, with 14 bases between the two ends. TCRdb's copy holds only in-frame clones and misses some; the assay was immunoSEQ multiplex PCR. Of about 75,000 clones listed, over 65% were seen once; the top ten hold about 16%. This sequence was found in a man aged 50 or older in good health. The chain links TRBV6-2 or TRBV6-3 to TRBJ1-2, with D maybe TRBD1 (5 bases). What was sequenced was blood. This CDR3 is CASSLSGYGGYTF. As DNA, the CDR3 is TGTGCCAGCAGTCTGTCAGGGTATGGTGGCTACACCTTC.